The source of this T cell receptor beta chain is a study of T cells after posttransplantation cyclophosphamide. This clone was recorded many times. J was trimmed by 0 bases and V by 0 bases; bases with no gene match: 5. In germline, CDR1 is LGHNA, CDR2 YSLEER. The CDR3 has 17 amino acids. TCRdb keeps only in-frame clones here, not all; method: immunoSEQ multiplex PCR. Captured here are roughly 45,000 clones, none seen once; the top ten comprise around 2.2%. Material for sequencing was PBMCs. The chain is built from TRBV4-3 and TRBJ1-3; the match to TRBD1 covers 7 bases. This sequence was found in a man aged 35-49 years in good health, CMV-negative, and a related stem cell transplant donor. CDR3 residues: CASSQDDRDSSGNTIYF. CDR3 nucleotides: TGCGCCAGCAGCCAAGACGACAGGGATTCCTCTGGAAACACCATATATTTT.